This T cell receptor beta chain appears in the sequencing data of a study of CD8 T cells in ankylosing spondylitis. This clonotype was picked up a small number of times. Antigen specificity is unknown. CDR3 length equals 14 residues. V trimming: 4 bases; J trimming: 7 bases; junction bases outside the gene matches: 8. Per the germline V gene, CDR1 is SGHTA and CDR2 is FQGTGA. With molecular barcodes, quantitative 5'-RACE was used to make the TCR beta libraries. In TCRdb, the 5' RACE reads were re-called with MiXCR into one record per CDR3 protein. The data hold approximately 300,000 distinct CDR3 sequences, with roughly 8% observed a single time. Study results and limitations: In the blood and synovial fluid of reactive arthritis, some motif variants had been previously reported. Typical of ankylosing spondylitis blood, it appeared, was a TCR beta motif of several highly homologous variants.

J is TRBJ2-7 and V is TRBV7-3, with TRBD2 identical over 9 bases. This clonotype was sampled from a male donor with ankylosing spondylitis. What was sequenced was blood, either unsorted or a sorted T cell fraction (not recorded which). The CDR3 DNA sequence: TGTGCCAGCAGCTCCGGGACTAGCCCGGGGGAGCAGTACTTC. It codes for CASSSGTSPGEQYF.